This T cell receptor beta chain was profiled in a study of T cells after yellow fever vaccination. In its sample, this clonotype was seen a few times. Its cognate antigen is unknown. Trimming shortened V by 1 base and J by 5 bases, and 9 bases separated the two germline ends. Germline loops: CDR1 MNHEY, CDR2 SMNVEV (reference sequence). The CDR3 runs 14 residues. UMIs and a universal primer site were added when TCR cDNA was made by 5'RACE template switching. TCRdb redid the calling of the 5' RACE reads with MiXCR, one entry per CDR3 protein. The sample consists of tens of thousands of distinct CDR3 sequences, approximately 7.5% of them appearing once. Findings and caveats of the study: Abundant bulk-derived clonotypes could contaminate FACS-sorted repertoires. After the booster, 96% of CD4 and 88% of CD8 primary-response clones were re-detected.

The chain links TRBV27 to TRBJ2-1; D not resolved. The origin of this receptor is a man aged 25-40 years who received the YFV17D yellow fever vaccine. The input for sequencing was CD8+ T cells sorted from PBMCs, taken on the day of the yellow fever booster vaccination. The CDR3 sequence: CASSLWSGDNEQFF. CDR3 DNA sequence: TGTGCCAGCAGTTTATGGTCTGGAGACAATGAGCAGTTCTTC.